This TCR beta chain appears in the sequencing data of a study of T cell responses to AZD1222 COVID-19 vaccine. This clone showed up just a few times. The antigen remains undetermined. Produced via immunoSEQ multiplex PCR; TCRdb's table is partial and in-frame only. This table holds about 150,000 clones, about 88% found once. Study-level findings and limits: Among AZD1222 vaccinees, only five or six were seropositive at baseline. It should be noted that donors were predominantly white British and more often female, and clonal diversity was possibly underestimated.

The ends were cut back, 5 bases at V and 7 bases at J, with 20 bases in the middle. The CDR3 is 15 amino acids. CDR1 is SGHTA and CDR2 is FQGNSA in the germline V gene. The V gene is TRBV7-2, the J gene TRBJ2-5; a weak D match, TRBD2 (8 bases). The sequence was obtained from an adult in good health. Specimen: peripheral blood, collected on day 0 of AZD1222 vaccination. The CDR3 DNA reads TGTGCCAGCAGCGTCGCCGGGACTAGGGGGCTGACCCAGTACTTC. Translating gives CASSVAGTRGLTQYF.